One sample yielded the 26 T cell receptor beta chains listed below, sequenced in a study of blood T cell repertoires in COVID-19. The assay was immunoSEQ multiplex PCR, and TCRdb's table has in-frame clones only and misses some. The sample lists approximately 100,000 clones; 75% to 90% were seen once. Sequenced input: peripheral blood. These TCRs come from a man aged 55 to 70 with acute or convalescent COVID-19.

V and J are TRBV5-1 and TRBJ1-1; 7 nucleotides agree with TRBD1. There are 15 residues in the CDR3. V lost 3 bases to trimming and J lost 4 bases; unmatched junction nucleotides: 9. Germline V gene lookup returns CDR1 SGHRS and CDR2 YFSETQ. CDR3 protein: CASSSRQGLGTEAFF. The CDR3 nucleotides are TGCGCCAGCAGCTCTCGACAGGGCTTGGGCACTGAAGCTTTCTTT.

The chain joins TRBV19 to TRBJ2-5, with D tentatively TRBD2 (5 bases). The germline V gene encodes CDR1 LNHDA and CDR2 SQIVND (reference sequence). Trimming pared 3 bases from V and 4 bases from J, leaving 6 bases between. This CDR3 is built from 12 residues. The CDR3: CASSIEGETQYF. DNA for the CDR3: TGTGCCAGTAGTATCGAGGGAGAGACCCAGTACTTC.

The chain joins TRBV30 to TRBJ2-1, with 9 bases matching TRBD2. Germline assignment: CDR1 GTSNPN and CDR2 SVGIG (reference sequence). This CDR3 has 20 amino acids. Trimming cost V 2 bases and J 4 bases; bases outside gene matches: 21. The CDR3 nucleotides read TGTGCCTGGAGTCCCCTGGGACAAACTTTAGCGGGAGTTGGATACAATGAGCAGTTCTTC. Protein product: CAWSPLGQTLAGVGYNEQFF.

V usage is TRBV5-5 and J usage is TRBJ1-5; D is perhaps TRBD1 (6 bases). This CDR3 has 17 amino acids. Germline CDR1 is SGHKS and CDR2 is YYEKEE (reference sequence). The V end lost 2 bases, the J end lost 3 bases, and 18 bases lay between the germline ends. CDR3 loop: CASSFDIYRELNQPQHF. The CDR3 DNA reads as TGTGCCAGCAGCTTTGATATTTACAGGGAACTCAATCAGCCCCAGCATTTT.

J is TRBJ2-6 and V is TRBV4-3; TRBD2 matches 7 bases. V lost 0 bases and J lost 4; bases outside the gene matches: 3. CDR1 and CDR2 from the germline V gene are LGHNA and YSLEER. The CDR3 is made up of 16 amino acids. The CDR3 is CASSQEGEGGANVLTF. Here the CDR3 DNA reads TGCGCCAGCAGCCAAGAGGGGGAGGGGGGGGCCAACGTCCTGACTTTC.

The chain has TRBV15 and TRBJ2-1; TRBD1 matches 8 bases. This CDR3 has 15 amino acids. Trimming removed 5 bases from V and 0 bases from J; junction bases left unmatched: 3. Germline assignment: CDR1 LNHNV and CDR2 YYDKDF (reference sequence). CDR3 nucleotide sequence: TGTGCCACCAGCCGGACAGGGTCCTCCTACAATGAGCAGTTCTTC. It specifies CATSRTGSSYNEQFF.

The chain uses TRBV24-1 and TRBJ1-2, with 11 nucleotides matching TRBD1. The CDR3 runs to 15 residues. Germline-derived CDR1 and CDR2 are KGHDR and SFDVKD. The V and J ends lost 4 bases and 7 bases, in that order; junction bases with no gene match: 7. CDR3 loop: CATSDPGQGAGGYTF. CDR3 DNA: TGTGCCACCAGTGACCCAGGACAGGGGGCGGGTGGCTACACCTTC.

This clone was detected only a few times. The rearrangement uses TRBV5-1 and TRBJ1-3; the D is unclear. V lost 2 bases and J lost 0, with 12 bases in between. The germline gives CDR1 SGHRS, CDR2 YFSETQ. The CDR3 totals 16 residues. The CDR3 nucleotides read TGCGCCAGCAGCTTCGGGGAGCTTAGCTCTGGAAACACCATATATTTT. This translates into CASSFGELSSGNTIYF. The full variable domain, in which reference TRBV5-1 and TRBJ1-3 provide the parts outside the CDR3, is KAGVTQTPRYLIKTRGQQVTLSCSPISGHRSVSWYQQTPGQGLQFLFEYFSETQRNKGNFPGRFSGRQFSNSRSEMNVSTLELGDSALYLCASSFGELSSGNTIYFGEGSWLTVV.

The CDR3 DNA reads as TGTGCCAGCAGCTTGACAGTAAAAGAGACCCAGTACTTC. This sequence encodes CASSLTVKETQYF. V usage is TRBV11-3 and J usage is TRBJ2-5, with a possible D match to TRBD1 (5 bases). Per the germline V gene, CDR1 is SGHNT and CDR2 is YENEEA. The CDR3 runs to 13 residues. The V end lost 3 bases, the J end lost 3 bases, and 8 bases lay between the germline ends.

J is TRBJ1-2 and V is TRBV3-1 (or the pseudogene TRBV3-2), with a tentative D call TRBD1 (5 bases). Germline-derived CDR1 and CDR2 are LGHDT and YNNKEL (reference sequence). V lost 0 bases and J lost 9, with 14 bases in between. The CDR3 contains 14 residues. The CDR3 DNA reads TGTGCCAGCAGCCAAGATCTGCAGGGTCGGCGCTACACCTTC. This translates into CASSQDLQGRRYTF.

This chain uses TRBV11-2 with TRBJ2-2; D is possibly TRBD2 (6 bases). CDR1 and CDR2 from the germline V gene are SGHAT and FQNNGV. The V end was cut by 1 base, the J end by 3 bases, with 9 bases between. The CDR3 runs to 15 residues. The CDR3 coding sequence is TGTGCCAGCAGCTTAGCGGGACTTTACACCGGGGAGCTGTTTTTT. Residues: CASSLAGLYTGELFF.

This clone has only a few counts. The rearrangement links TRBV5-4 to TRBJ1-2, with D possibly being TRBD1 (6 bases). The CDR3 is 15 residues long. Deletions cut 1 base from V and 6 bases from J, with 16 bases between. Germline loops: CDR1 SGHNT, CDR2 YYREEE (reference sequence). Here the CDR3 reads CASSLPTGPGDGYTF. The CDR3 nucleotides are TGTGCCAGCAGCTTGCCCACAGGGCCTGGTGATGGCTACACCTTC.

The V and J genes are TRBV11-2 and TRBJ2-3, with D possibly matching TRBD1 (5 bases). Germline lookup yields CDR1 SGHAT and CDR2 FQNNGV. Trimming shortened V by 3 bases and J by 2 bases, and 15 bases separated the two germline ends. The CDR3 covers 16 residues. This CDR3 reads CASSLHMDTNTDTQYF. As DNA, the CDR3 is TGTGCCAGCAGCTTGCATATGGACACCAACACAGATACGCAGTATTTT.

CDR3 protein: CASSLSVGGGPGGYGYTF. In DNA form, the CDR3 reads TGTGCCAGCAGTTTATCAGTGGGAGGCGGGCCTGGGGGGTATGGCTACACCTTC. The chain recombines TRBV27 with TRBJ1-2; TRBD1 might be the D (5 bases). The CDR3 runs to 18 residues. Trimming shortened V by 0 bases and J by 5 bases, and 22 bases separated the two germline ends. Germline-derived CDR1 and CDR2 are MNHEY and SMNVEV (reference sequence).

The CDR3 DNA follows: TGTGCCAGCAGTAGGACTCCGCGCACCTACGAGCAGTACTTC. Its protein product is CASSRTPRTYEQYF. The genes are TRBV28 and TRBJ2-7; tentatively, D is TRBD2 (5 bases). The CDR3 is made up of 14 amino acids. Looked up from germline, CDR1 is MDHEN and CDR2 is SYDVKM. Trimming cost V 5 bases and J 2 bases, with 13 bases left between them.

The CDR3 coding sequence is TGTGCCAGCAGCTTTCGCAGCGGGAGGGGAACAGATACGCAGTATTTT. This codes for CASSFRSGRGTDTQYF. V gene TRBV7-2 combines with J gene TRBJ2-3; 10 nucleotides line up with TRBD2. Trimming at V came to 3 bases and at J to 3 bases, leaving 6 bases not matched to a gene. This CDR3 contains 16 residues. The V gene's germline CDR1 is SGHTA and CDR2 FQGNSA. The variable domain in full, with the rest retrieved from reference TRBV7-2 and TRBJ2-3, is GAGVSQSPSNKVTEKGKDVELRCDPISGHTALYWYRQSLGQGLEFLIYFQGNSAPDKSGLPSDRFSAERTGGSVSTLTIQRTQQEDSAVYLCASSFRSGRGTDTQYFGPGTRLTVL.

The genes are TRBV4-3 and TRBJ2-2, with D possibly being TRBD2 (7 bases). This CDR3 contains 15 residues. Deletions cut 4 bases from V and 6 bases from J, with 15 bases between. Germline-derived CDR1 and CDR2 are LGHNA and YSLEER. Here the CDR3 reads CASSREGEGSGELFF. The CDR3 nucleotides read TGCGCCAGCAGCCGGGAGGGGGAGGGTTCCGGGGAGCTGTTTTTT.

The V and J genes are TRBV5-1 and TRBJ1-2; D ambiguous. This CDR3 is 15 amino acids long. Germline V gives CDR1 SGHRS, CDR2 YFSETQ. The germline V and J ends were trimmed by 1 base and 8 bases, with 18 bases remaining between them. The chain's CDR3 is CASSLSSGNYGGYTF. For the CDR3, the DNA is TGCGCCAGCAGCTTGTCGAGTGGAAACTATGGAGGCTACACCTTC.

The sample holds a few counts of this clone. V gene TRBV6-2 or TRBV6-3 combines with J gene TRBJ2-3; 7 positions agree with TRBD1. Per the germline V gene, CDR1 is MNHEY and CDR2 is SVGEGT. Trimming cost V 4 bases and J 10 bases; bases outside gene matches: 8. The CDR3 totals 13 residues. The CDR3 spells CASSSGTVGAQYF. CDR3 in DNA: TGTGCCAGCAGTTCCGGGACAGTCGGGGCGCAGTATTTT.

This clone was seen a single time. The chain joins TRBV10-1 to TRBJ2-4, with D possibly being TRBD1 (6 bases). With 6 bases removed from V and 3 bases from J, the gap between germline ends came to 18 bases. The CDR3 totals 16 residues. The germline V gene has CDR1 WNHNN and CDR2 SYGVQD (reference sequence). The DNA of the CDR3 is TGCGCCAGCAGCCCCAAAGGGGGTGGAGTCAAAAACATTCAGTACTTC. Its translation is CASSPKGGGVKNIQYF.

The chain employs TRBV7-9 and TRBJ1-3, with TRBD1 identical over 7 bases. V trimming: 6 bases; J trimming: 2 bases; junction bases outside the gene matches: 4. Germline V gives CDR1 SEHNR, CDR2 FQNEAQ (reference sequence). The length of the CDR3 is 14 residues. The CDR3 reads CASRTDRAGNTIYF. As DNA, the CDR3 is TGTGCCAGCAGAACAGACAGGGCTGGAAACACCATATATTTT.

V gene TRBV6-2 or TRBV6-3 combines with J gene TRBJ2-3, with 7 bases fitting TRBD1. CDR1 MNHEY and CDR2 SVGEGT come from the germline V gene. V was clipped by 5 bases and J by 2 bases; unmatched bases: 7. The CDR3 is made up of 15 amino acids. CDR3 loop: CASSQTGVTTDTQYF. Written as DNA, the CDR3 is TGTGCCAGCAGTCAAACAGGGGTCACCACAGATACGCAGTATTTT.

The chain links TRBV3-1 (or the pseudogene TRBV3-2) to TRBJ2-1; D remains ambiguous. V was clipped by 4 bases and J by 1 base, with 11 bases between them. Germline values: CDR1 LGHDT, CDR2 YNNKEL (reference sequence). The length of the CDR3 is 15 residues. CDR3 nucleotides: TGTGCCAGCAGCCGATGGAGTAGGTCCTACAATGAGCAGTTCTTC. Residues: CASSRWSRSYNEQFF.

The chain recombines TRBV14 with TRBJ2-7; no firm D call. Between the trimmed V and J ends, which lost 1 base and 0 bases, there was a span of 7 bases. This CDR3 region has 14 residues. The germline gives CDR1 SGHDN, CDR2 FVKESK. Here the CDR3 reads CASSQAGRSYEQYF. The CDR3 DNA sequence: TGTGCCAGCAGCCAAGCAGGTCGCTCCTACGAGCAGTACTTC.

J is TRBJ1-6 and V is TRBV25-1; maybe TRBD1 (5 bases). V shed 8 bases and J shed 5 bases, with 16 bases lying between them. CDR1 and CDR2 (germline): MGHDK, SYGVNS. This CDR3 region has 15 residues. For the CDR3, the DNA is TGTGCCAGCCTCGGGGCGGGACGAGATAATTCACCCCTCCACTTT. Amino acid sequence: CASLGAGRDNSPLHF.

The chain has TRBV7-8 and TRBJ2-7; 12 nucleotides align to TRBD2. CDR1 is SGHVS and CDR2 is FQNEAQ in the germline V gene. V gave up 3 bases and J gave up 2 bases; unmatched junction bases: 11. The CDR3 extends over 18 amino acids. As DNA, the CDR3 is TGTGCCAGCAGCTTGCTTATACTAGCGGGAGGAGGAACCTACGAGCAGTACTTC. Its protein is CASSLLILAGGGTYEQYF.